This entry concerns a single T cell receptor beta chain. This sample is drawn from a study of Ad26.COV2.S vaccination and SARS-CoV-2 variants. Whole-study context: Ad26.COV2.S given intramuscularly, once or twice 56 days apart.

Treatment indicated: about 20 received Ad26.COV2.S at low or high dose, single or two shots; a few received placebo; per-sample allocation not given. Samples were taken on day 63 after the first vaccine or placebo injection. Germline CDR1 reads WSHSY; CDR2 reads SAAADI. V dropped 3 bases and J dropped 3 bases, with 8 bases sitting between them. The CDR3 sequence is 13 residues long. Sequencing used immunoSEQ multiplex PCR; TCRdb keeps in-frame clones, though not all of them. This table has over 400,000 clones, around 92% appearing once. This clonotype originated in a person between 18 and 60 years old who received the Ad26.COV2.S COVID-19 vaccine or a placebo. The chain recombines TRBV10-2 with TRBJ2-5, with a weak D call TRBD1 (5 bases). The material was peripheral blood, obtained in a trial of Ad26.COV2.S vaccine versus placebo. The CDR3 DNA reads TGCGCCAGCAGTGATGGGGCGAAAGAGACCCAGTACTTC. It translates to CASSDGAKETQYF.